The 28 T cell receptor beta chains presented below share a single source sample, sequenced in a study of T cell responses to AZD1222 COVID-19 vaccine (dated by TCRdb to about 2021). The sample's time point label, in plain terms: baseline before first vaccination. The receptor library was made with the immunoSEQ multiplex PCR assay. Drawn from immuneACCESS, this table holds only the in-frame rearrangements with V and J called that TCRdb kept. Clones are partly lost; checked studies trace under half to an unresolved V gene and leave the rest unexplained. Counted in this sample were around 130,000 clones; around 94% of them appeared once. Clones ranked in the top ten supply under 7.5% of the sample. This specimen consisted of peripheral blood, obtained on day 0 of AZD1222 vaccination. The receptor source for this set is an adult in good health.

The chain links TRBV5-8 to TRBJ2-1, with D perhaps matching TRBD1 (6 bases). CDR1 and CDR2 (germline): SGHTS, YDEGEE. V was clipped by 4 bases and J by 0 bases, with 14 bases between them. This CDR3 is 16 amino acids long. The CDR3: CASSPGQSHSYNEQFF. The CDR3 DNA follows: TGTGCCAGCAGCCCTGGACAGTCGCACTCCTACAATGAGCAGTTCTTC.

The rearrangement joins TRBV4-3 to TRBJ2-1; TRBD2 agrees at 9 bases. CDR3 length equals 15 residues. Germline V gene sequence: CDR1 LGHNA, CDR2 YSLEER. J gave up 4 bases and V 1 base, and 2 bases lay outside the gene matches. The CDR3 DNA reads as TGCGCCAGCAGCCAAGCAGCGGGAGGTTACAATGAGCAGTTCTTC. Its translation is CASSQAAGGYNEQFF.

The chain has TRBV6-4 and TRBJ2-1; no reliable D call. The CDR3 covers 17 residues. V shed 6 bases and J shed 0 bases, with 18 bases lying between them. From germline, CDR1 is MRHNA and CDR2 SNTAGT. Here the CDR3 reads CASSLTSGLSSYNEQFF. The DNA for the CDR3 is TGTGCCAGCAGCCTCACCTCCGGCCTGAGCTCCTACAATGAGCAGTTCTTC.

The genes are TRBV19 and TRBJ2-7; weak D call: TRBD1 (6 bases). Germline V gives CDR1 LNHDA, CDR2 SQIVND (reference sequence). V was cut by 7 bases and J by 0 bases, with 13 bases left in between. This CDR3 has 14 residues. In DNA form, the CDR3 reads TGTGCCAGTACTCGAGACAGGTTCTCCTACGAGCAGTACTTC. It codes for CASTRDRFSYEQYF. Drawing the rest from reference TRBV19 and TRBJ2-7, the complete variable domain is DGGITQSPKYLFRKEGQNVTLSCEQNLNHDAMYWYRQDPGQGLRLIYYSQIVNDFQKGDIAEGYSVSREKKESFPLTVTSAQKNPTAFYLCASTRDRFSYEQYFGPGTRLTVT.

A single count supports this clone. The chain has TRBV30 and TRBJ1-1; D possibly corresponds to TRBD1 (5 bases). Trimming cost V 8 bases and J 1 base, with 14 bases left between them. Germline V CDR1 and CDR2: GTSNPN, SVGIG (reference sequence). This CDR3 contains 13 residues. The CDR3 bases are TGTGCCACCAGTGGCGGGGGGAACACTGAAGCTTTCTTT. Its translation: CATSGGGNTEAFF.

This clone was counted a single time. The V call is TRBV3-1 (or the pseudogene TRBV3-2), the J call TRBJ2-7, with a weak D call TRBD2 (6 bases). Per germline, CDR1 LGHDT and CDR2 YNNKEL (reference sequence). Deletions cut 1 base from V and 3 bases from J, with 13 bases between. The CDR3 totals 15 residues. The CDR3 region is CASSQGRDSFYEQYF. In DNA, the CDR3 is TGTGCCAGCAGCCAAGGCCGGGACTCATTCTACGAGCAGTACTTC.

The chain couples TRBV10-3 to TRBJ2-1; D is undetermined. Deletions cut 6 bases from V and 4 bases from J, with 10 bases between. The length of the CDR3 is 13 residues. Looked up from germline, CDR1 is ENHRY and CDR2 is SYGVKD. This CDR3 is CAIRGSLYNEQFF. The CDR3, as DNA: TGTGCCATCAGGGGAAGTCTATACAATGAGCAGTTCTTC.

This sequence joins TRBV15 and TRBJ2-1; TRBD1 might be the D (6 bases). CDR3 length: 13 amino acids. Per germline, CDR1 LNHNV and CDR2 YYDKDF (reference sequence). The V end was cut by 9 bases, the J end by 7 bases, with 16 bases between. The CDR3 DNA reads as TGTGCCACTGAGGACAGAACCCTGAATGAGCAGTTCTTC. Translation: CATEDRTLNEQFF.

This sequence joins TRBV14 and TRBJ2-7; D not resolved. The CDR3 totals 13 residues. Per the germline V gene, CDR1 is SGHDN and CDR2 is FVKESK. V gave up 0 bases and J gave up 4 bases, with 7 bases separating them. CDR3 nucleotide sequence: TGTGCCAGCAGCCAAGATCACGGATACGAGCAGTACTTC. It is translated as CASSQDHGYEQYF.

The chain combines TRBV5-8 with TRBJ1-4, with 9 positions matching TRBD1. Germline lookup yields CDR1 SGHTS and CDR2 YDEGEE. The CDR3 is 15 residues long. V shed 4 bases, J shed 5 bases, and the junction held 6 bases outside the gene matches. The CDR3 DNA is TGTGCCAGCAGCCCTACGGGACAGGGCAATGAAAAACTGTTTTTT. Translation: CASSPTGQGNEKLFF.

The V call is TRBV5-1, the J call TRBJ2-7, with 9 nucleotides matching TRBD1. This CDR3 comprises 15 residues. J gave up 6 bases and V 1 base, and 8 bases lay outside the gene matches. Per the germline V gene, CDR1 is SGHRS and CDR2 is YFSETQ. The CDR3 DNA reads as TGCGCCAGCAGCTTGACCGGGACAGGGTCTAGCGAGCAGTACTTC. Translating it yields CASSLTGTGSSEQYF.

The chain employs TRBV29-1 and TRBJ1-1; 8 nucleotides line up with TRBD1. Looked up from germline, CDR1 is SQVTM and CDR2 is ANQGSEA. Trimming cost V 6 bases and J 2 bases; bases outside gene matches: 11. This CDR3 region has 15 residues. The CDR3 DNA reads TGCAGCGTCGTAGGCGGCACAGGGGGAAACACTGAAGCTTTCTTT. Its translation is CSVVGGTGGNTEAFF. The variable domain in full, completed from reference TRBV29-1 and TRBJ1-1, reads SAVISQKPSRDICQRGTSLTIQCQVDSQVTMMFWYRQQPGQSLTLIATANQGSEATYESGFVIDKFPISRPNLTFSTLTVSNMSPEDSSIYLCSVVGGTGGNTEAFFGQGTRLTVV.

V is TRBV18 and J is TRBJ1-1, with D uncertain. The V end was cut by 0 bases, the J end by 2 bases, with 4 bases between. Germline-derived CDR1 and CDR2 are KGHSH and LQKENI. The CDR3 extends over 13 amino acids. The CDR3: CASSPPPNTEAFF. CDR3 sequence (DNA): TGTGCCAGCTCACCACCGCCAAACACTGAAGCTTTCTTT.

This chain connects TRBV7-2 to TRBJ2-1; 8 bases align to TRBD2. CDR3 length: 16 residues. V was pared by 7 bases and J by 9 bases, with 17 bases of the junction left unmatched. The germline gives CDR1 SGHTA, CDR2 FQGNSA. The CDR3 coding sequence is TGTGCCAGCAACGAAGCGGGGGTGGGGTGGAGGATTGAGCAGTTCTTC. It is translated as CASNEAGVGWRIEQFF.

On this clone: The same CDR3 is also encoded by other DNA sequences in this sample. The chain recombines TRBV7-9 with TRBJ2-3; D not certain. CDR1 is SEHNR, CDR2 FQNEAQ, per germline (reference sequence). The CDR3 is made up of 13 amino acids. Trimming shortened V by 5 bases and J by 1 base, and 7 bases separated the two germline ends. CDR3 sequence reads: CASSLTGTDTQYF. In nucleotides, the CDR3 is TGTGCCAGCAGCCTAACCGGCACAGATACGCAGTATTTT.

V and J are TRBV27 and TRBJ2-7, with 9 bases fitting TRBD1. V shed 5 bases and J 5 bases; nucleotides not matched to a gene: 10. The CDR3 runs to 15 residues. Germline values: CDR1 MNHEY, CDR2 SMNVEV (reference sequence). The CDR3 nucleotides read TGTGCCAGCAGTCGAACCGGACAGGGGTTGCACGAGCAGTACTTC. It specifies CASSRTGQGLHEQYF.

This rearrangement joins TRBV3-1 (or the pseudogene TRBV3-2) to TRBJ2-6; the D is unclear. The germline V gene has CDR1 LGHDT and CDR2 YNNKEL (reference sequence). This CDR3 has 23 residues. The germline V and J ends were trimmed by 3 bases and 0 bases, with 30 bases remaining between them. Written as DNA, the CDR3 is TGTGCCAGCAGCCAGTCCGGGCCTCCGCTACCAACCCGGGTCTTCTCTGGGGCCAACGTCCTGACTTTC. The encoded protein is CASSQSGPPLPTRVFSGANVLTF.

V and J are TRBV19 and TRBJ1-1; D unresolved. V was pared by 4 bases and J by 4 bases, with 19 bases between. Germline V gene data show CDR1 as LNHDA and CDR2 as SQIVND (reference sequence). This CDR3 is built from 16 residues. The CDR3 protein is CASSTPEVDPRTEAFF. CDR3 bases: TGTGCCAGTAGTACCCCAGAGGTAGACCCACGCACTGAAGCTTTCTTT.

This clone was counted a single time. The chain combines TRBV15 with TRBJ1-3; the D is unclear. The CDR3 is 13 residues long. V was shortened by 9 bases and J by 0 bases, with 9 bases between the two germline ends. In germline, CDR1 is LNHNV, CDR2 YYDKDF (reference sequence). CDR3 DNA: TGTGCCACGAGACCGGTCTCTGGAAACACCATATATTTT. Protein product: CATRPVSGNTIYF.

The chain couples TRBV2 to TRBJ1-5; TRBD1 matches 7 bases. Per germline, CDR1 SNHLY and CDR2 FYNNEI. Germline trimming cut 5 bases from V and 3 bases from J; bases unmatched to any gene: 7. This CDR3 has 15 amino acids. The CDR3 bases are TGTGCCAGCAGTAAACAGGGGTTGGACAATCAGCCCCAGCATTTT. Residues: CASSKQGLDNQPQHF.

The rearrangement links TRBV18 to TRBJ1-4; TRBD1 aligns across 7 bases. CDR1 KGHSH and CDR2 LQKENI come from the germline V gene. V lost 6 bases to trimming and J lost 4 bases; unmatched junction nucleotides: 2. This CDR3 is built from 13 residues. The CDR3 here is CASSRDSNEKLFF. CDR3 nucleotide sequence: TGTGCCAGCTCCCGGGACAGTAATGAAAAACTGTTTTTT.

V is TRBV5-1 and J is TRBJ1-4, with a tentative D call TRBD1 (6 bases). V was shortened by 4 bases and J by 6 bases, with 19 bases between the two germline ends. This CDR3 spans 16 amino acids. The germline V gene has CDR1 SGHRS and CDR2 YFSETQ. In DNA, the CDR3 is TGCGCCAGCAGCCGAGGGCGTACAGGGAAGGATGAAAAACTGTTTTTT. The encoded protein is CASSRGRTGKDEKLFF.

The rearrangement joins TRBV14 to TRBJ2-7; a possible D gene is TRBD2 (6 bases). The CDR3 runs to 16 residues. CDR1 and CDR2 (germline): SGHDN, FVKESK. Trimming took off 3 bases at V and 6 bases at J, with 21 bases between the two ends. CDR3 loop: CASSQGRGLGMGEQYF. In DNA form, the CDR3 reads TGTGCCAGCAGCCAGGGTCGGGGACTGGGGATGGGCGAGCAGTACTTC.

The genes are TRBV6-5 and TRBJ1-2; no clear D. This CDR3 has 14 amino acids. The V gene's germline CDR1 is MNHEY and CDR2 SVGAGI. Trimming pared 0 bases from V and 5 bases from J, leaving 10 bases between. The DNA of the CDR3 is TGTGCCAGCAGTTACTCCCGTGTGGCGTATGGCTACACCTTC. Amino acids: CASSYSRVAYGYTF.

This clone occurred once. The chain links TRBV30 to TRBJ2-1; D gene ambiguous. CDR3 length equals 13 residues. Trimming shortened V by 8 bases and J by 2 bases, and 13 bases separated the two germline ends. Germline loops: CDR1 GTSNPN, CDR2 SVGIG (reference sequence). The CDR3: CAALTIPYNEQFF. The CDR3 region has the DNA TGTGCCGCCCTCACCATCCCCTACAATGAGCAGTTCTTC.

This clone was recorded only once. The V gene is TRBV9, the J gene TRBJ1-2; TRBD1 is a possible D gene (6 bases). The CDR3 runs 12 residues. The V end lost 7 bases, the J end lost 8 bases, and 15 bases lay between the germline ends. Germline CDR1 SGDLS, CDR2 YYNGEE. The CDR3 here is CASYRQVFGYTF. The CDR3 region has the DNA TGTGCCAGCTATAGACAGGTATTCGGCTACACCTTC.

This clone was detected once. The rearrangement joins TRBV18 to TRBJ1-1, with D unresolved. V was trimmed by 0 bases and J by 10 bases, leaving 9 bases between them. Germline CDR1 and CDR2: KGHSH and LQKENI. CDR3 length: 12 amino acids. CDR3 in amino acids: CASSPPMAAAFF. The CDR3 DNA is TGTGCCAGCTCACCACCAATGGCAGCAGCTTTCTTT.

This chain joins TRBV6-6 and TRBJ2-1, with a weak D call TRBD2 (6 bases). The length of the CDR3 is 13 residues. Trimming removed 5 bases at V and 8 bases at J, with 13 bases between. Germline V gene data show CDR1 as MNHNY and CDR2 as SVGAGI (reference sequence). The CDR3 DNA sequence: TGTGCCAGCAGTGGGGCGGGAATATATGAGCAGTTCTTC. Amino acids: CASSGAGIYEQFF.